This entry lists 27 T cell receptor beta chains sequenced from one sample in a study of blood T cell repertoires in COVID-19. Data came from immunoSEQ multiplex PCR; TCRdb stores just in-frame clones and leaves some out. Of 140,000 to 150,000 clones in the sample, around 84% are singletons; the top ten hold 35% to 40%. Sequenced input: peripheral blood. These receptors were taken from a human donor in a cohort sampled during active COVID-19.

This sequence joins TRBV5-1 and TRBJ2-4; TRBD2 is a possible D gene (6 bases). V lost 4 bases and J 5 bases, leaving 10 bases between the germline ends. Germline CDR1 and CDR2: SGHRS and YFSETQ. The CDR3 spans 13 residues. CDR3: CASSGGGENIQYF. As DNA, the CDR3 is TGCGCCAGCAGCGGCGGAGGGGAAAACATTCAGTACTTC.

The J gene is TRBJ2-7, the V gene TRBV30; maybe TRBD2 (7 bases). Trimming left V 0 bases short and J 3 bases short, with 18 bases between. CDR3 length: 16 residues. Germline assignment: CDR1 GTSNPN and CDR2 SVGIG (reference sequence). CDR3 sequence reads: CAWSVGKAGAYYEQYF. In nucleotides, the CDR3 is TGTGCCTGGAGTGTCGGTAAGGCGGGGGCGTACTACGAGCAGTACTTC.

CDR3 sequence: CASSQVVQAYNSPLHF. The CDR3 DNA follows: TGTGCCAGCAGCCAAGTAGTCCAGGCTTATAATTCACCCCTCCACTTT. The chain uses TRBV3-1 (or the pseudogene TRBV3-2) and TRBJ1-6; the D is unclear. Per germline, CDR1 LGHDT and CDR2 YNNKEL (reference sequence). The V end was cut by 1 base, the J end by 4 bases, with 11 bases between. This CDR3 is built from 16 residues.

The genes are TRBV6-5 and TRBJ1-1, with 8 nucleotides matching TRBD1. The J segment lost 4 bases and the V segment lost 7 bases, leaving 5 bases of the junction unmatched. This CDR3 is 13 amino acids long. Germline CDR1 and CDR2: MNHEY and SVGAGI. This CDR3 reads CASKTTGATEAFF. The CDR3 nucleotides are TGTGCCAGCAAAACGACAGGGGCCACTGAAGCTTTCTTT.

This clone has only one observation. V and J are TRBV3-1 (or the pseudogene TRBV3-2) and TRBJ2-3; D remains unclear. This CDR3 spans 11 amino acids. The V gene's germline CDR1 is LGHDT and CDR2 YNNKEL (reference sequence). V was shortened by 5 bases and J by 6 bases, with 6 bases between the two germline ends. The chain's CDR3 is CASSFLDTQYF. CDR3 in DNA: TGTGCCAGCAGCTTTCTGGATACGCAGTATTTT.

Remarks on this clone: Other DNA sequences of this sample code for an identical CDR3. The V call is TRBV12-3 or TRBV12-4, the J call TRBJ1-1; 7 nucleotides align to TRBD1. CDR3 size: 13 residues. J gave up 4 bases and V 3 bases, and 2 bases lay outside the gene matches. The CDR3 DNA is TGTGCCAGCAGTTTTGCAGGGGGCACTGAAGCTTTCTTT. Protein sequence: CASSFAGGTEAFF.

V is TRBV7-2 and J is TRBJ1-6; a weak D match, TRBD1 (5 bases). Germline lookup yields CDR1 SGHTA and CDR2 FQGNSA. This CDR3 has 17 amino acids. Deletions cut 7 bases from V and 4 bases from J, with 20 bases between. In DNA, the CDR3 is TGTGCCAGCACCTTTCTTAAGGGCAGGGTTTATAATTCACCCCTCCACTTT. It codes for CASTFLKGRVYNSPLHF.

The chain uses TRBV6-2 or TRBV6-3 and TRBJ2-5; 10 nucleotides align to TRBD2. Germline CDR1 is MNHEY and CDR2 is SVGEGT. The CDR3 is 17 amino acids. Trimming took 2 bases from V and 5 from J; bases not matched to a gene: 11. CDR3 nucleotides: TGTGCCAGCAGTTACCCTCCCCTTAGCGGGGGGCATGAGACCCAGTACTTC. Protein: CASSYPPLSGGHETQYF.

This chain connects TRBV6-5 to TRBJ1-6, with unresolved D. The CDR3 is 15 amino acids. The germline V gene encodes CDR1 MNHEY and CDR2 SVGAGI. The V end was cut by 0 bases, the J end by 6 bases, with 9 bases between. The CDR3 coding sequence is TGTGCCAGCAGTTACTCGCAGGATTTTAATTCACCCCTCCACTTT. It specifies CASSYSQDFNSPLHF.

The chain couples TRBV6-1 to TRBJ1-2; a weak D match, TRBD1 (6 bases). V gave up 2 bases and J gave up 8 bases, with 15 bases separating them. CDR1 is MNHNS and CDR2 is SASEGT in the germline V gene. The CDR3 spans 14 residues. CDR3 sequence (DNA): TGTGCCAGCAGTGAAATGTTACAGGGCCGAGGCTACACCTTC. It translates to CASSEMLQGRGYTF.

About this clone itself: One end of the junction does not line up with germline, which may come from a read error. The chain is built from TRBV5-1 and TRBJ2-4; 7 bases line up with TRBD1. CDR3 length: 17 amino acids. CDR1 is SGHRS and CDR2 is YFSETQ in the germline V gene. CDR3 sequence: CASSPGDRLDLKSIQYF. Written as DNA, the CDR3 is TGCGCCAGCAGCCCAGGGGACAGACTCGACCTTAAAAGCATTCAGTACTTC.

The rearrangement joins TRBV5-5 to TRBJ1-4; D is perhaps TRBD1 (6 bases). Germline V CDR1 and CDR2: SGHKS, YYEKEE (reference sequence). Trimming stripped 5 bases from V and 4 bases from J, with 12 bases between. This CDR3 has 14 amino acids. As DNA, the CDR3 is TGTGCCAGCAGAACGGGACACCGTAATGAAAAACTGTTTTTT. The encoded protein is CASRTGHRNEKLFF.

The J gene is TRBJ2-1, the V gene TRBV28; 7 bases agree with TRBD2. The CDR3 runs 12 residues. Germline CDR1 reads MDHEN; CDR2 reads SYDVKM. V lost 10 bases to trimming and J lost 7 bases; unmatched junction nucleotides: 7. CDR3 nucleotide sequence: TGTGCCACCTCCCTGGGGGGGAATGAGCAGTTCTTC. It specifies CATSLGGNEQFF.

The chain carries TRBV7-2 and TRBJ2-2; no definite D call. The CDR3 loop spans 13 amino acids. V lost 7 bases and J lost 6, with 12 bases in between. The germline V gene has CDR1 SGHTA and CDR2 FQGNSA. In nucleotides, the CDR3 is TGTGCCAGCACCCCCCGAACACCCGGGGAGCTGTTTTTT. Encoded protein: CASTPRTPGELFF.

The rearrangement joins TRBV6-2 or TRBV6-3 to TRBJ1-5; D is unresolved. Germline V lookup: CDR1 MNHEY, CDR2 SVGEGT. The CDR3 loop spans 14 amino acids. The V and J ends lost 5 bases and 0 bases respectively, with 8 bases between them. CDR3 protein: CASSLLYSNQPQHF. CDR3 sequence (DNA): TGTGCCAGCAGTCTTTTGTATAGCAATCAGCCCCAGCATTTT.

The CDR3 region has the DNA TGTGCCAGCAGCCTCTTTGGGGGGAACTCCTACAATGAGCAGTTCTTC. Translating it yields CASSLFGGNSYNEQFF. This chain connects TRBV7-3 to TRBJ2-1, with D perhaps matching TRBD2 (6 bases). This CDR3 is 16 amino acids long. Trimming cost V 5 bases and J 0 bases, with 14 bases left between them. Germline V lookup: CDR1 SGHTA, CDR2 FQGTGA.

The J gene is TRBJ1-2, the V gene TRBV5-1; 7 bases fit TRBD1. CDR1 is SGHRS, CDR2 YFSETQ, per germline. CDR3 length: 12 residues. The junction had 9 bases not matched to a gene; V was cut back by 8 bases and J by 8 bases. The CDR3 bases are TGCGCCAGGTATACAGGGGTGGGAGGCTACACCTTC. Translation gives CARYTGVGGYTF.

The genes are TRBV5-1 and TRBJ2-5; 9 bases are shared with TRBD1. CDR3 length: 15 residues. Per germline, CDR1 SGHRS and CDR2 YFSETQ. V lost 2 bases, J lost 0 bases, and 2 bases stayed unmatched. CDR3 in amino acids: CASSLQGADQETQYF. The CDR3 DNA sequence: TGCGCCAGCAGCTTACAGGGGGCAGACCAAGAGACCCAGTACTTC. Supplemented by reference TRBV5-1 and TRBJ2-5, the full variable domain reads KAGVTQTPRYLIKTRGQQVTLSCSPISGHRSVSWYQQTPGQGLQFLFEYFSETQRNKGNFPGRFSGRQFSNSRSEMNVSTLELGDSALYLCASSLQGADQETQYFGPGTRLLVL.

The chain's CDR3 is CASSQGRGVNEQFF. The CDR3 region has the DNA TGCGCCAGCAGCCAAGGGCGGGGAGTAAATGAGCAGTTCTTC. The chain carries TRBV4-3 and TRBJ2-1; D might be TRBD2 (6 bases). Trimming cost V 1 base and J 7 bases, with 11 bases left between them. The length of the CDR3 is 14 residues. CDR1 and CDR2 (germline): LGHNA, YSLEER.

The V call is TRBV7-9, the J call TRBJ2-1; 9 bases are a match to TRBD2. The CDR3 consists of 16 residues. V was clipped by 1 base and J by 6 bases; unmatched bases: 7. Per germline, CDR1 SEHNR and CDR2 FQNEAQ (reference sequence). Here the CDR3 reads CASSLGVIAGVNEQFF. The CDR3 region has the DNA TGTGCCAGCAGCTTAGGAGTAATAGCGGGGGTCAATGAGCAGTTCTTC. The variable domain in full, with the rest retrieved from reference TRBV7-9 and TRBJ2-1, is DTGVSQNPRHKITKRGQNVTFRCDPISEHNRLYWYRQTLGQGPEFLTYFQNEAQLEKSRLLSDRFSAERPKGSFSTLEIQRTEQGDSAMYLCASSLGVIAGVNEQFFGPGTRLTVL.

The chain couples TRBV5-1 to TRBJ2-7, with TRBD1 matching over 9 bases. The CDR3 runs to 15 residues. Germline loops: CDR1 SGHRS, CDR2 YFSETQ. V shed 4 bases, J shed 0 bases, and the junction held 5 bases outside the gene matches. This chain's CDR3 is CASSPTGGDSYEQYF. For the CDR3, the DNA is TGCGCCAGCAGCCCGACAGGGGGGGACTCCTACGAGCAGTACTTC.

V gene TRBV7-2 combines with J gene TRBJ1-2; D is perhaps TRBD1 (5 bases). This CDR3 has 13 amino acids. Trimming pared 0 bases from V and 5 bases from J, leaving 7 bases between. Germline-derived CDR1 and CDR2 are SGHTA and FQGNSA. The CDR3 region has the DNA TGTGCCAGCAGCTTAGCGGGGCGATATGGCTACACCTTC. Translation gives CASSLAGRYGYTF.

The chain uses TRBV27 and TRBJ1-2; 9 bases align to TRBD1. V shed 3 bases, J shed 4 bases, and the junction held 6 bases outside the gene matches. The CDR3 loop spans 15 amino acids. Germline V gives CDR1 MNHEY, CDR2 SMNVEV (reference sequence). The CDR3 DNA is TGTGCCAGCAGTTTCCTCGGGACAGGGAGCTATGGCTACACCTTC. Its translation is CASSFLGTGSYGYTF.

V usage is TRBV15 and J usage is TRBJ1-2; 7 bases agree with TRBD1. J gave up 4 bases and V 0 bases, and 8 bases lay outside the gene matches. In germline, CDR1 is LNHNV, CDR2 YYDKDF (reference sequence). The CDR3 is 16 residues long. CDR3 region: CATSRDRTGQVYGYTF. CDR3 bases: TGTGCCACCAGCAGAGATCGAACCGGACAGGTCTATGGCTACACCTTC.

As concerns this clone: This specimen includes other DNA sequences encoding the same CDR3. This sequence joins TRBV30 and TRBJ1-5, with D possibly TRBD1 on 6 matching bases. V was cut by 2 bases and J by 4 bases, with 12 bases left in between. Germline V CDR1 and CDR2: GTSNPN, SVGIG (reference sequence). CDR3 length equals 14 residues. CDR3 amino acids: CAWSLGGGNQPQHF. The CDR3 DNA is TGTGCCTGGAGTTTAGGGGGAGGGAATCAGCCCCAGCATTTT. Full variable domain (missing parts from reference TRBV30 and TRBJ1-5): SQTIHQWPATLVQPVGSPLSLECTVEGTSNPNLYWYRQAAGRGLQLLFYSVGIGQISSEVPQNLSASRPQDRQFILSSKKLLLSDSGFYLCAWSLGGGNQPQHFGDGTRLSIL.

The CDR3 DNA sequence: TGTGCCAGCAGCTATCTCGGACAGGGAGGCACTGAAGCTTTCTTT. Amino acid sequence: CASSYLGQGGTEAFF. The chain links TRBV11-3 to TRBJ1-1; TRBD1 agrees at 8 bases. V shed 4 bases and J 4 bases; nucleotides not matched to a gene: 8. Germline values: CDR1 SGHNT, CDR2 YENEEA. The CDR3 is made up of 15 amino acids.

The chain combines TRBV18 with TRBJ1-5; the D is unclear. V was trimmed by 3 bases and J by 4 bases, leaving 4 bases between them. This CDR3 is built from 12 residues. The germline V gene has CDR1 KGHSH and CDR2 LQKENI. The CDR3 region is CASSPSNQPQHF. CDR3 in DNA: TGTGCCAGCTCACCTAGTAATCAGCCCCAGCATTTT.